This T cell receptor beta chain was retrieved from a study of T-cell reconstitution after alpha-beta-depleted transplantation in children. Construction of the TCRbeta library involved unique molecular identifiers. TCRdb re-derived calls from the PCR reads in MiXCR, one entry per CDR3 protein. Seen here are hundreds of thousands of distinct CDR3 sequences, about 10% observed once, and the top ten hold less than 5%. This clonotype was obtained from a human donor who donated a stem cell graft to a child with acute myeloid leukemia. The sample was PBMCs from the stem cell graft donor, taken from the stem cell graft.

DNA of the CDR3: TGCAGCGGGGTCAACGGGACAGGCCGCTATGGCTACACCTTC. Translating gives CSGVNGTGRYGYTF. The V gene is TRBV29-1, the J gene TRBJ1-2; 8 nucleotides agree with TRBD1. The ends lost 7 bases at V and 4 bases at J; junction bases unmatched: 11. From germline, CDR1 is SQVTM and CDR2 ANQGSEA. The CDR3 has 14 residues. The full variable domain, with the rest looked up from reference TRBV29-1 and TRBJ1-2, is SAVISQKPSRDICQRGTSLTIQCQVDSQVTMMFWYRQQPGQSLTLIATANQGSEATYESGFVIDKFPISRPNLTFSTLTVSNMSPEDSSIYLCSGVNGTGRYGYTFGSGTRLTVV.